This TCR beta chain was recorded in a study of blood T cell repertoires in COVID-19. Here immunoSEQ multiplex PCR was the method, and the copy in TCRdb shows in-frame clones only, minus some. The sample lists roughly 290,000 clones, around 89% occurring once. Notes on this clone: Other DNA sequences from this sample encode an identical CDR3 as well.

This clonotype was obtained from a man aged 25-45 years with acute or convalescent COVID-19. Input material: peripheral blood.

The CDR3 sequence: CASSTGYGYTF. The CDR3 coding sequence is TGTGCCAGTAGTACGGGTTATGGCTACACCTTC. The genes are TRBV19 and TRBJ1-2, with D hard to call. The V end lost 4 bases, the J end lost 5 bases, and 5 bases lay between the germline ends. This CDR3 region has 11 residues. Germline-derived CDR1 and CDR2 are LNHDA and SQIVND (reference sequence).